The following is a TCR beta chain sequence with its context. The data were taken from a study of blood T cell repertoires in COVID-19. Overall study: COVID-19 samples from acute and convalescent phases originated in the United States, Italy and Spain. PBMCs, B-cell-depleted T cells, or T cells were the source of the cDNA or gDNA that made up the material.

Per the original methods: Estimates of nucleated cell counts were drawn from the amplification of reference gene primers. The assay was immunoSEQ multiplex PCR, and TCRdb's table has in-frame clones only and misses some. The D gene and trimming were derived from the DNA, and the V and J assignments and clone size from that table. The profile shows roughly 220,000 clones, about 85% of them singletons. CDR1 is PRHDT and CDR2 is FYEKMQ in the germline V gene (reference sequence). V was clipped by 7 bases and J by 6 bases, with 9 bases between them. The CDR3 sequence is 12 residues long. This sequence joins TRBV13 and TRBJ2-2; D call uncertain. The sequencing sample was made of peripheral blood. The receptor comes from a man under 40 with active or convalescent COVID-19. CDR3 protein: CASNRLPGELFF. In DNA, the CDR3 is TGTGCCAGCAATCGTCTCCCCGGGGAGCTGTTTTTT.